A selection of T cell receptor beta chains follows, all from one sample in a study of CD8 T cells in Susac syndrome. One entry per CDR3 protein results from TCRdb running MiXCR on the immunoSEQ multiplex PCR reads. This table holds approximately 280,000 distinct CDR3 sequences, approximately 85% found once. The sequenced sample consisted of CD8+ T cells from PBMCs. These receptors came from a human donor with multiple sclerosis. CDR3s include the opening cysteine and the closing phenylalanine or tryptophan. Fields, in order: CDR3 protein, CDR3 DNA, J gene, D gene, V gene, clone size. D genes are given only for firm matches. Rows may omit the clone size; those that give it use once, few, many or a size class.

CASSLQLAGGGNEQFF TGTGCCAGCAGCCTCCAGCTAGCGGGAGGTGGGAATGAGCAGTTCTTC TRBJ2-1 TRBD2 TRBV9 .
CASSLGKNIQYF TGTGCCAGCAGCTTAGGAAAAAACATTCAGTACTTC TRBJ2-4 . TRBV11-2 .
CASSLGGPGYENIQYF TGTGCCAGCAGCTTAGGGGGGCCGGGCTACGAAAACATTCAGTACTTC TRBJ2-4 . TRBV7-9 .
CASRYRDNSNQPQHF TGTGCCAGCAGGTACCGGGACAATAGCAATCAGCCCCAGCATTTT TRBJ1-5 . TRBV6-6 .
CAIPRGGHGYTF TGTGCCATCCCCAGGGGGGGCCATGGCTACACCTTC TRBJ1-2 TRBD1 TRBV12-3/TRBV12-4 .
CASSLSRGAAGNTIYF TGTGCCAGCAGTTTAAGCCGGGGCGCGGCTGGAAACACCATATATTTT TRBJ1-3 . TRBV28 .
CASSSRGQGTYEQYF TGTGCCAGCAGTTCACGGGGACAGGGAACCTACGAGCAGTACTTC TRBJ2-7 TRBD1 TRBV27 .
CASSQDVAGGYNEQFF TGTGCCAGCAGCCAAGATGTAGCGGGGGGTTACAATGAGCAGTTCTTC TRBJ2-1 TRBD2 TRBV3-1 .
CASSLGQGYLEAFF TGTGCCAGCAGCTTGGGACAGGGATACCTTGAAGCTTTCTTT TRBJ1-1 TRBD1 TRBV5-8 .
CASSEKGAGAYEQYF TGTGCCAGCAGCGAAAAGGGGGCGGGGGCCTACGAGCAGTACTTC TRBJ2-7 . TRBV5-5 once
CASSEARNIENTEAFF TGTGCCAGCAGTGAAGCGCGAAACATTGAGAACACTGAAGCTTTCTTT TRBJ1-1 . TRBV6-1 .
CASSSGKRGEQYF TGTGCCAGTAGCTCCGGCAAGAGGGGCGAGCAGTACTTC TRBJ2-7 . TRBV19 .
CASSGGGYSYEQYF TGTGCCAGCAGCGGAGGGGGTTACTCCTACGAGCAGTACTTC TRBJ2-7 . TRBV9 .
CSARDRSGTDTQYF TGCAGTGCTAGAGATCGTTCGGGGACAGATACGCAGTATTTT TRBJ2-3 . TRBV20-1 .
CASSTGDSRSNYGYTF TGTGCCAGCAGTACCGGGGACAGCCGATCTAACTATGGCTACACCTTC TRBJ1-2 TRBD1 TRBV6-1 .
CASIKGINTEAFF TGTGCCAGCATCAAAGGGATCAACACTGAAGCTTTCTTT TRBJ1-1 . TRBV6-2/TRBV6-3 .
CASSFHVTRTDTQYF TGTGCCAGCAGTTTTCATGTCACCCGCACAGATACGCAGTATTTT TRBJ2-3 . TRBV28 .
CASSPTGGSHDTQYF TGTGCCAGCAGCCCGACCGGGGGGAGCCACGATACGCAGTATTTT TRBJ2-3 TRBD2 TRBV5-4 once
CASSLSVRGLLEQYF TGTGCCAGCAGTTTATCGGTCAGGGGTTTACTCGAGCAGTACTTC TRBJ2-7 . TRBV27 .
CASMAGPETQYF TGTGCCAGCATGGCAGGGCCAGAGACCCAGTACTTC TRBJ2-5 . TRBV6-1 .
CASSSGLAGSSSYNEQFF TGTGCCAGCAGCTCGGGACTAGCGGGGTCCAGCTCCTACAATGAGCAGTTCTTC TRBJ2-1 TRBD2 TRBV7-9 .
CATSGQCPYEQYF TGTGCCACCTCGGGACAGTGCCCCTACGAGCAGTACTTC TRBJ2-7 TRBD1 TRBV24-1 .
CATSDTPGLAGTYETQYF TGTGCCACCAGTGATACCCCGGGACTAGCGGGAACGTATGAGACCCAGTACTTC TRBJ2-5 TRBD2 TRBV24-1 .
CASSWTGNEQFF TGTGCCAGCAGTTGGACTGGGAATGAGCAGTTCTTC TRBJ2-1 . TRBV6-5 .
CATKGPLVAFF TGTGCCACCAAAGGCCCCCTGGTAGCTTTCTTT TRBJ1-1 . TRBV10-3 few
CASRELAGTDAQYF TGTGCCAGCCGCGAACTAGCGGGCACAGATGCGCAGTATTTT TRBJ2-3 TRBD2 TRBV27 .
CASRGSTDEQFF TGTGCCAGCAGAGGTAGCACCGATGAGCAGTTCTTC TRBJ2-1 . TRBV27 .
CASSPDSPLHF TGCGCCAGCAGCCCCGATTCACCCCTCCACTTT TRBJ1-6 . TRBV5-1 .
CASSLAGGGVPYEQYF TGCGCCAGCAGCTTGGCCGGGGGCGGCGTCCCCTACGAGCAGTACTTC TRBJ2-7 . TRBV5-1 once